The present TCR beta chain was sequenced within a study of T cell changes during pregnancy in multiple sclerosis. The length of the CDR3 is 12 residues. Deletions cut 3 bases from V and 7 bases from J, with 9 bases between. Germline V gene sequence: CDR1 SGHAT, CDR2 FQNNGV. This table comes from immunoSEQ multiplex PCR, and its TCRdb copy is limited to in-frame clones, with some not included. Among approximately 100,000 clones, approximately 94% were seen once, and the ten largest hold 0.7% to 0.9%. The receptor was isolated from a female donor with multiple sclerosis, enrolled in a pregnancy study. The chain links TRBV11-2 to TRBJ1-1; D is perhaps TRBD1 (5 bases). The starting material was peripheral blood, obtained before pregnancy. For the CDR3, the DNA is TGTGCCAGCAGCTTGGGGCGGGGTGAAGCTTTCTTT. Translation gives CASSLGRGEAFF.